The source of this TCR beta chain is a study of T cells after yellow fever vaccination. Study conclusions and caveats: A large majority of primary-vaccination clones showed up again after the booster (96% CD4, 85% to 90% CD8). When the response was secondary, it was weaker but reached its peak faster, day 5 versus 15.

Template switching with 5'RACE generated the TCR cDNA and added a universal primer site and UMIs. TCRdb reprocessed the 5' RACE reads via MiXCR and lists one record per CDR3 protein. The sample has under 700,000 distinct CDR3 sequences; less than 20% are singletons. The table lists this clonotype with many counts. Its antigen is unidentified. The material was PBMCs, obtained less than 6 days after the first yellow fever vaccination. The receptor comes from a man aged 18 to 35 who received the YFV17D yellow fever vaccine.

CDR3 nucleotides: TGTGCCAGCTGTCCGACACTAGCGGGAAAATACAATGAGCAGTTCTTC. Translation: CASCPTLAGKYNEQFF. The chain carries TRBV12-3 or TRBV12-4 and TRBJ2-1, with 10 positions matching TRBD2. V lost 8 bases, J lost 4 bases, and 11 bases stayed unmatched. The CDR3 is made up of 16 amino acids.